This T cell receptor (beta chain) was sequenced in a study of blood T cell repertoires in COVID-19 (dated by TCRdb to the early 2020s). A note on the overall study: Samples covering the acute and convalescent phases of COVID-19 were provided by collaborators in the United States, Italy and Spain. The prospective study material was composed of cDNA or gDNA derived from T cells, B-cell-depleted T cells, or PBMCs. The samples were drawn from the first 160 participants of the ongoing ImmuneRACE study and from some 1,300 subjects provided by 6 global collaborators. The dataset comprised deeply sampled blood TCRbeta repertoires from subjects exposed to, actively infected with, or recovered from COVID-19. A freely available public database, intended as a resource for researchers studying the immune response to SARS-CoV-2, is where the repertoires were released. Where available, HLA class I and class II types were taken from metadata supplied by the sample provider and were not determined by assay-based typing. Nearly every sample came with metadata listing a de-identified subject ID, COVID-19 status, age in years and sex.

Results the study describes overall, beyond this receptor: The amount of clinical and demographic metadata varied by source and participant and was provided uncurated.

The immunoSEQ Assay, a bias-controlled multiplex PCR, was used to amplify TCRbeta CDR3 regions from genomic DNA. The published analysis was carried out like this. The number of nucleated cells in each sample was estimated by amplification of reference gene primers within the assay. To quantify the absolute abundance of each unique TCRbeta CDR3 rearrangement, sequence reads were collapsed and filtered. Productive Simpson clonality was computed per sample as the square root of Simpson's diversity index over productive rearrangements. TCRdb took over this immuneACCESS table, retaining in-frame rearrangements with V and J assigned. Such tables are incomplete; in checked studies, under half of the missing clones stem from an unresolved V gene, and the remainder is unexplained. For V, J and clone size, that table is used; D and trimming come from the DNA. This sample holds 150,000 to 200,000 clones; roughly 77% were observed only once. The ten top clones hold roughly 10% of the sample.

Whole blood was collected in K2EDTA tubes by collaborating institutions according to the institutions' own protocols. For TCRbeta analysis, collaborators shipped samples in one of three forms: frozen whole blood, isolated PBMCs, or DNA extracted from either of those sample types. From cysteine to phenylalanine, the CDR3 is 12 amino acids long. The read is trimmed to its CDR3 DNA, 36 bases read in frame from base 1. The V end loses 8 bases and the J end loses 3 bases, and a stretch of 7 bases separates them. For CDR1 and CDR2, the germline V gene lists SNHLY and FYNNEI. With regard to this clone: Its antigen is currently not known. No much larger clone is present one base from it, and per-base qualities are unavailable.

This TCR derives from a human donor in a cohort sampled during active COVID-19. The sequenced sample was peripheral blood. Recombination connected TRBV2 to TRBJ2-2; tentative D gene TRBD2, with 6 bases matching. The CDR3 in this case is CASGGDTGELFF. The DNA sequence is given as TGTGCCAGCGGCGGGGACACCGGGGAGCTGTTTTTT.